The 30 T cell receptor beta chains below were found in one sample sequenced in a study of control samples from healthy donors and cancer patients. Measured with immunoSEQ multiplex PCR; TCRdb has only the in-frame clones, and not every one. The sample records fewer than 200,000 clones, approximately 92% being singletons. Sample: blood. The origin of the receptors is a young man in good health.

The chain is built from TRBV7-8 and TRBJ1-3; no reliable D call. V lost 2 bases to trimming and J lost 4 bases, with 18 bases between them. Germline CDR1 SGHVS, CDR2 FQNEAQ. The CDR3 sequence is 17 residues long. CDR3 residues: CASSLFVYGETGNTIYF. CDR3 DNA sequence: TGTGCCAGCAGCTTATTTGTTTACGGGGAAACCGGAAACACCATATATTTT.

The gene calls are TRBV29-1 and TRBJ2-1; D possibly corresponds to TRBD2 (6 bases). The CDR3 length is 11 residues. Trimming pared 5 bases from V and 10 bases from J, leaving 12 bases between. CDR1 is SQVTM and CDR2 is ANQGSEA in the germline V gene. CDR3 in DNA: TGCAGCGTTCAGACTAGTCGGGAGCAGTTCTTC. It specifies CSVQTSREQFF.

A note on this clone: The junction differs from germline at one of its ends, possibly a read error. The rearrangement links TRBV2 to TRBJ1-1; tentative D call: TRBD1 (5 bases). CDR1 is SNHLY, CDR2 FYNNEI, per germline. This CDR3 spans 11 amino acids. CDR3 nucleotide sequence: TGTGCCAGCAGTCGGGGCCCCAGGGAGGGCTTT. As protein: CASSRGPREGF.

This clone turned up a few times. The chain links TRBV5-6 to TRBJ2-3; TRBD2 matches at 12 bases. This CDR3 region has 15 residues. V lost 4 bases, J lost 3 bases, and 3 bases stayed unmatched. Germline CDR1 SGHDT, CDR2 YYEEEE. The CDR3 sequence: CASSRLAGETDTQYF. In DNA form, the CDR3 reads TGTGCCAGCAGCCGACTAGCGGGGGAGACAGATACGCAGTATTTT.

The V and J genes are TRBV5-1 and TRBJ2-3; tentative D call: TRBD2 (7 bases). Germline-derived CDR1 and CDR2 are SGHRS and YFSETQ. Trimming cost V 0 bases and J 0 bases, with 14 bases left between them. CDR3 length equals 17 residues. Written as DNA, the CDR3 is TGCGCCAGCAGCTTGGGTCTTGGGGGGGCGAGCACAGATACGCAGTATTTT. This gives the protein CASSLGLGGASTDTQYF.

The rearrangement uses TRBV4-1 and TRBJ1-1, with D possibly TRBD1 on 5 matching bases. Trimming cost V 7 bases and J 4 bases, with 22 bases left between them. Looked up from germline, CDR1 is MGHRA and CDR2 is YSYEKL. The CDR3 is 16 amino acids. The DNA of the CDR3 is TGCGCCAGCATCAAAGGTGTAGGGGCGCGGGGCACTGAAGCTTTCTTT. It specifies CASIKGVGARGTEAFF.

This sequence joins TRBV5-8 and TRBJ2-2; a possible D gene is TRBD2 (6 bases). The V gene's germline CDR1 is SGHTS and CDR2 YDEGEE. The V end lost 3 bases, the J end lost 1 base, and 10 bases lay between the germline ends. There are 15 residues in the CDR3. This CDR3 reads CASSWPGLNTGELFF. In DNA, the CDR3 is TGTGCCAGCAGCTGGCCGGGACTGAACACCGGGGAGCTGTTTTTT.

The CDR3 DNA follows: TGTGCCAGCACGCGGGGCGAGGGCGGCTACACCTTC. It encodes CASTRGEGGYTF. The V gene is TRBV2, the J gene TRBJ1-2, with D possibly TRBD1 on 5 matching bases. Trimming cost V 7 bases and J 8 bases, with 14 bases left between them. Germline V gene sequence: CDR1 SNHLY, CDR2 FYNNEI. The CDR3 is 12 amino acids.

The chain joins TRBV6-6 to TRBJ1-3; D is undetermined. The CDR3 is 15 amino acids. Germline V gene lookup returns CDR1 MNHNY and CDR2 SVGAGI (reference sequence). Between the trimmed V and J ends, which lost 10 bases and 2 bases, there was a span of 18 bases. CDR3 sequence reads: CATQKPGATGNTIYF. The CDR3 DNA follows: TGTGCCACTCAGAAACCGGGAGCGACTGGAAACACCATATATTTT.

The chain has TRBV6-6 and TRBJ2-5; D remains ambiguous. The CDR3 extends over 16 amino acids. Looked up from germline, CDR1 is MNHNY and CDR2 is SVGAGI (reference sequence). Trimming shortened V by 2 bases and J by 2 bases, and 15 bases separated the two germline ends. CDR3 bases: TGTGCCAGCAGTTACAGCTCCAGGCTACGGCAAGAGACCCAGTACTTC. It yields the protein CASSYSSRLRQETQYF.

The gene calls are TRBV9 and TRBJ2-2; 13 positions match TRBD2. CDR3 length: 16 amino acids. Trimming removed 4 bases from V and 3 bases from J; junction bases left unmatched: 3. Germline V gene data show CDR1 as SGDLS and CDR2 as YYNGEE. The CDR3 loop is CASSFTSGRDTGELFF. CDR3 nucleotide sequence: TGTGCCAGCAGCTTTACTAGCGGGAGGGACACCGGGGAGCTGTTTTTT.

The V gene is TRBV5-1, the J gene TRBJ2-3; TRBD2 agrees at 8 bases. CDR3 length equals 15 residues. CDR1 and CDR2 (germline): SGHRS, YFSETQ. Trimming cost V 2 bases and J 4 bases; bases outside gene matches: 6. CDR3 amino acids: CASSLSGSGADTQYF. The CDR3 DNA reads as TGCGCCAGCAGCTTAAGCGGGAGCGGGGCAGATACGCAGTATTTT.

The genes are TRBV27 and TRBJ1-5, with a possible D match to TRBD1 (6 bases). The CDR3 length is 14 residues. Germline V gene lookup returns CDR1 MNHEY and CDR2 SMNVEV (reference sequence). Trimming removed 0 bases from V and 7 bases from J, with 10 bases in between. Written as DNA, the CDR3 is TGTGCCAGCAGTTTATCTGGGGGGCGGCAGCCCCAGCATTTT. This encodes CASSLSGGRQPQHF.

The chain has TRBV6-5 and TRBJ1-4; tentative D call: TRBD1 (6 bases). CDR3 length: 15 amino acids. Between the trimmed V and J ends, which lost 6 bases and 1 base, there was a span of 12 bases. Germline CDR1 MNHEY, CDR2 SVGAGI. The CDR3 sequence is CASSKGDKTNEKLFF. DNA of the CDR3: TGTGCCAGCAGCAAAGGGGACAAAACTAATGAAAAACTGTTTTTT.

The gene calls are TRBV4-1 and TRBJ2-2, with 7 bases fitting TRBD1. Trimming took 1 base from V and 5 from J; bases not matched to a gene: 4. CDR1 is MGHRA, CDR2 YSYEKL, per germline. The CDR3 runs 15 residues. CDR3 nucleotide sequence: TGCGCCAGCAGCCAAGCCCAGGGGGAGACCGGGGAGCTGTTTTTT. Its protein product is CASSQAQGETGELFF.

In its sample, this clone was seen once. The chain joins TRBV10-3 to TRBJ2-3; TRBD2 agrees at 7 bases. The CDR3 runs 14 residues. J gave up 4 bases and V 5 bases, and 6 bases lay outside the gene matches. The germline V gene encodes CDR1 ENHRY and CDR2 SYGVKD. CDR3 residues: CAISPGLDADTQYF. The CDR3 DNA sequence: TGTGCCATCAGTCCCGGACTAGACGCAGATACGCAGTATTTT.

The chain is built from TRBV11-2 and TRBJ1-1; D is unresolved. The germline V gene encodes CDR1 SGHAT and CDR2 FQNNGV. Trimming stripped 2 bases from V and 1 base from J, with 11 bases between. The CDR3 spans 15 residues. In nucleotides, the CDR3 is TGTGCCAGCAGCTTACGAGTTGCAGAGAACACTGAAGCTTTCTTT. Translating it yields CASSLRVAENTEAFF.

The J gene is TRBJ1-2, the V gene TRBV18, with TRBD1 matching 11 bases. The J segment lost 2 bases and the V segment lost 3 bases, leaving 2 bases of the junction unmatched. In germline, CDR1 is KGHSH, CDR2 LQKENI. The CDR3 extends over 15 amino acids. CDR3 nucleotides: TGTGCCAGCTCACCCGGACAGGGGGCCAACTATGGCTACACCTTC. This translates into CASSPGQGANYGYTF.

This sequence joins TRBV7-9 and TRBJ2-1; TRBD2 agrees at 7 bases. This CDR3 is built from 16 residues. Per the germline V gene, CDR1 is SEHNR and CDR2 is FQNEAQ (reference sequence). V lost 3 bases and J lost 2; bases outside the gene matches: 7. The CDR3 DNA reads TGTGCCAGCAGCTTTAAGGCGGGGAGGGCCTACAATGAGCAGTTCTTC. Its translation: CASSFKAGRAYNEQFF.

The chain has TRBV30 and TRBJ2-1; 15 bases map to TRBD2. Germline loops: CDR1 GTSNPN, CDR2 SVGIG (reference sequence). This CDR3 comprises 15 residues. This CDR3 is CTGLAGGPSYNEQFF. Written as DNA, the CDR3 is TGTACTGGACTAGCGGGGGGGCCCTCCTACAATGAGCAGTTCTTC. Full variable domain (remainder filled in from reference TRBV30 and TRBJ2-1): SQTIHQWPATLVQPVGSPLSLECTVEGTSNPNLYWYRQAAGRGLQLLFYSVGIGQISSEVPQNLSASRPQDRQFILSSKKLLLSDSGFYLCTGLAGGPSYNEQFFGPGTRLTVL.

The chain has TRBV6-5 and TRBJ2-7, with D unresolved. There are 14 residues in the CDR3. Germline values: CDR1 MNHEY, CDR2 SVGAGI. The CDR3 is CVSGVVSINSEQYF. The DNA for the CDR3 is TGTGTCTCGGGTGTGGTTTCTATTAACTCCGAGCAGTACTTC.

The rearrangement uses TRBV18 and TRBJ1-1, with TRBD1 identical over 7 bases. Germline CDR1 KGHSH, CDR2 LQKENI. The CDR3 covers 14 residues. J was trimmed by 1 base and V by 3 bases; bases with no gene match: 2. In DNA form, the CDR3 reads TGTGCCAGCTCACCTAACAGGGGGAACACTGAAGCTTTCTTT. This sequence encodes CASSPNRGNTEAFF. Together with reference TRBV18 and TRBJ1-1, the CDR3 gives the full variable domain: NAGVMQNPRHLVRRRGQEARLRCSPMKGHSHVYWYRQLPEEGLKFMVYLQKENIIDESGMPKERFSAEFPKEGPSILRIQQVVRGDSAAYFCASSPNRGNTEAFFGQGTRLTVV.

This clone was counted once. The chain recombines TRBV5-1 with TRBJ2-7; TRBD1 matches 8 bases. Germline V lookup: CDR1 SGHRS, CDR2 YFSETQ. CDR3 size: 15 residues. The J segment lost 5 bases and the V segment lost 0 bases, leaving 7 bases of the junction unmatched. The CDR3 nucleotides are TGCGCCAGCAGCTTGGAAGGACAGGGAAATCACGAGCAGTACTTC. It is translated as CASSLEGQGNHEQYF.

As for this clone: It is unclear where the CDR3 begins or ends on the DNA, so no DNA is shown, and the CDR3 is as TCRdb lists it. J is TRBJ2-2 and V is TRBV5-1; the table's D gene call, TRBD1, was not cross checked with the DNA. Germline CDR1 SGHRS, CDR2 YFSETQ. The CDR3 has 16 amino acids, counting both end residues. The CDR3 spells CASSLVGQGAGGTMFF.

The chain recombines TRBV28 with TRBJ2-5; 9 bases line up with TRBD1. In germline, CDR1 is MDHEN, CDR2 SYDVKM. This CDR3 contains 14 residues. V shed 7 bases, J shed 6 bases, and the junction held 9 bases outside the gene matches. The CDR3 nucleotides are TGTGCCAGCAACACCGGGACAGGGATCAAGACCCAGTACTTC. Translating gives CASNTGTGIKTQYF.

The chain has TRBV7-2 and TRBJ2-7; D might be TRBD1 (5 bases). Germline assignment: CDR1 SGHTA and CDR2 FQGNSA. The ends were cut back, 5 bases at V and 3 bases at J, with 20 bases in the middle. This CDR3 region has 16 residues. The CDR3: CASSLMAEDRHYEQYF. DNA for the CDR3: TGTGCCAGCAGCCTCATGGCCGAAGACAGACACTACGAGCAGTACTTC.

V usage is TRBV7-9 and J usage is TRBJ2-1; D gene uncertain. CDR1 is SEHNR and CDR2 is FQNEAQ in the germline V gene (reference sequence). The V and J ends lost 1 base and 8 bases respectively, with 6 bases between them. This CDR3 is built from 12 residues. Here the CDR3 DNA reads TGTGCCAGCAGCTTAGAAGGATATGAGCAGTTCTTC. The encoded protein is CASSLEGYEQFF. The variable domain in full, completed from reference TRBV7-9 and TRBJ2-1, reads DTGVSQNPRHKITKRGQNVTFRCDPISEHNRLYWYRQTLGQGPEFLTYFQNEAQLEKSRLLSDRFSAERPKGSFSTLEIQRTEQGDSAMYLCASSLEGYEQFFGPGTRLTVL.

The chain employs TRBV2 and TRBJ2-1, with 9 nucleotides matching TRBD1. J gave up 4 bases and V 7 bases, and 11 bases lay outside the gene matches. The CDR3 totals 16 residues. Germline CDR1 reads SNHLY; CDR2 reads FYNNEI. The CDR3 is CASTPSRTGAYNEQFF. The CDR3 region has the DNA TGTGCCAGCACCCCGTCTAGGACAGGGGCGTACAATGAGCAGTTCTTC.

The chain recombines TRBV5-8 with TRBJ2-1; 9 positions match TRBD2. Germline lookup yields CDR1 SGHTS and CDR2 YDEGEE. CDR3 length: 17 residues. V lost 4 bases and J lost 3; bases outside the gene matches: 11. The CDR3 coding sequence is TGTGCCAGCAGCCGACCATGGACTAGCGTTCTCTACAATGAGCAGTTCTTC. Its translation: CASSRPWTSVLYNEQFF.

The V call is TRBV6-5, the J call TRBJ2-7; 8 nucleotides align to TRBD2. The germline gives CDR1 MNHEY, CDR2 SVGAGI. V shed 10 bases and J 3 bases; nucleotides not matched to a gene: 11. CDR3 length: 14 amino acids. CDR3 coding DNA: TGTGCCACCGGAGTACTAGCGGCTTACTACGAGCAGTACTTC. It yields the protein CATGVLAAYYEQYF.